The sequence of this T cell receptor beta chain was determined in a study of identical twins. All of the donors were Caucasians in good health. This clonotype occurred many times. V shed 8 bases, J shed 1 base, and the junction held 4 bases outside the gene matches. Germline V gives CDR1 MNHEY, CDR2 SMNVEV (reference sequence). The CDR3 totals 14 residues. Template switching introduced a universal primer site, and the cDNA bore unique molecular identifiers. Each CDR3 protein gets one entry after TCRdb re-called the 5' RACE reads with MiXCR. This table holds around 370,000 distinct CDR3 sequences, 9% to 10% found once.

The chain employs TRBV27 and TRBJ2-5; 10 bases are shared with TRBD1. The sequence was obtained from a woman aged 45-60 years in good health. The sample consisted of naive T cells sorted from blood. Here the CDR3 DNA reads TGTGCCAGCGGTCGGACAGGGGGCCAAGAGACCCAGTACTTC. Protein: CASGRTGGQETQYF.